The source of this T cell receptor beta chain is a study of regulatory T cells in long-lasting Graves disease. Notes on the study in general: Public clonotype sharing was higher in persistent than newly diagnosed patients.

As to time point: persistent/refractory GD, antithyroid drugs over 5 years with positive TRAb. The TCR library was made from RNA that had been extracted from PBMCs in TRIzol. This clonotype was counted a few times. The target antigen is unknown. Sequence at one end of the junction differs from germline and may be a read error. Assembly of TCR beta libraries relied on iRepertoire HTBI primers together with Arm-PCR of CDR3 regions. Each CDR3 protein gets one entry after TCRdb re-called the multiplex PCR reads with MiXCR. This table holds hundreds of thousands of distinct CDR3 sequences, 20% to 25% found once. This TCR was recovered from a female donor with Graves disease. The source was peripheral blood mononuclear cells (PBMCs), collected when the disease was refractory, from a patient treated with antithyroid drugs.

The CDR3, as DNA: TGCAGCGTTGTTCTAGCGGAGAACGCCGGGGAGCTGTTTTTT. Translated: CSVVLAENAGELFF. V and J are TRBV29-1 and TRBJ2-2, with 7 bases matching TRBD2. The CDR3 extends over 14 amino acids. The germline gives CDR1 SQVTM, CDR2 ANQGSEA.